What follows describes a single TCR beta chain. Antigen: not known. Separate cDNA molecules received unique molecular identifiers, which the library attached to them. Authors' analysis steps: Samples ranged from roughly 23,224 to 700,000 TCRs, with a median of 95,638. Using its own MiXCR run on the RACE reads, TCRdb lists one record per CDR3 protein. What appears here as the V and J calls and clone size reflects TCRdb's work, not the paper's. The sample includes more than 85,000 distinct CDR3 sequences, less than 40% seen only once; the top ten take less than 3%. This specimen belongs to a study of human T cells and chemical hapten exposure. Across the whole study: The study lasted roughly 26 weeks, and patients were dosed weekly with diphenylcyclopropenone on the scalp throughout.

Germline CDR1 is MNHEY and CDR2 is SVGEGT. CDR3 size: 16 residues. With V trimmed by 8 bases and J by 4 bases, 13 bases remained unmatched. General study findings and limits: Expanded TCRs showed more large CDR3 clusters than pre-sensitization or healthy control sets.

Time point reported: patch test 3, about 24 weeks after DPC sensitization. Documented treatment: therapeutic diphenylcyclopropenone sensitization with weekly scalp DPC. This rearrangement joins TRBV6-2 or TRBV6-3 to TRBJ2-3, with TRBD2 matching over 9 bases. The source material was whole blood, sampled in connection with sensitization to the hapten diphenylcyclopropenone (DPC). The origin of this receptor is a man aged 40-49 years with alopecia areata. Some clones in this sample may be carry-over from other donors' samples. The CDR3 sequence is CASVGSLAGVADTQYF. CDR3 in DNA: TGTGCCAGCGTGGGGTCACTAGCGGGCGTCGCAGATACGCAGTATTTT.